Here is one T cell receptor beta chain with its context. These data are taken from a study of blood T cell repertoires in COVID-19. At the level of the study: Samples representing acute and convalescent COVID-19 were sourced from the United States, Italy and Spain. Sources were T cells, B-cell-depleted T cells, or PBMCs; the material itself was cDNA or gDNA.

Authors' processing steps: Estimates of nucleated cell counts were drawn from the amplification of reference gene primers. The assay was immunoSEQ multiplex PCR, and TCRdb's table has in-frame clones only and misses some. D and trimming were read from the DNA, whereas the V and J calls and clone size are those reported in that table. This table holds some 42,000 clones, about 77% found once. Unmatched junction bases numbered 2, after V lost 10 bases and J lost 0 bases. The V gene's germline CDR1 is SNHLY and CDR2 FYNNEI. CDR3 length: 14 amino acids. This sequence originates from a man older than 75 with acute or convalescent COVID-19. V gene TRBV2 combines with J gene TRBJ2-6, with TRBD1 matching 8 bases. Sample: peripheral blood. The CDR3 DNA follows: TGTGCCACCGGACAGGGCTCTGGGGCCAACGTCCTGACTTTC. Its translation: CATGQGSGANVLTF.